Listed here are 5 T cell receptor beta chains from one sample, sequenced in a study of beta chain features in type 1 diabetes. The authors reverse transcribed all of the isolated RNA, so sequencing captured expressed TCRB transcripts. The method was immunoSEQ multiplex PCR; TCRdb's version includes in-frame clones alone and lacks a portion of them. The repertoire includes more than 150,000 clones, around 10% of them detected once, and 2% to 2.5% sits in the top ten. Sequencing was carried out using central memory CD4+ T cells from blood. Receptors originate from a man younger than 35 in good health.

This clone has a handful of counts. The V call is TRBV28, the J call TRBJ1-1; D is perhaps TRBD1 (5 bases). The germline V gene has CDR1 MDHEN and CDR2 SYDVKM. This CDR3 is 11 amino acids long. Deletions cut 4 bases from V and 7 bases from J, with 7 bases between. CDR3 in DNA: TGTGCCAGCAGTTATAGGGGTGAAGCTTTCTTT. This encodes CASSYRGEAFF.

V gene TRBV4-2 combines with J gene TRBJ1-1; TRBD1 aligns across 8 bases. CDR1 is LGHNA and CDR2 is YNFKEQ in the germline V gene. The CDR3 runs to 14 residues. Germline trimming cut 3 bases from V and 1 base from J; bases unmatched to any gene: 1. The DNA for the CDR3 is TGTGCCAGCAGCCACGGACAGGGGAACACTGAAGCTTTCTTT. Translation gives CASSHGQGNTEAFF.

This clone turned up a few times. The rearrangement joins TRBV4-3 to TRBJ2-3; a weak D match, TRBD2 (5 bases). There are 15 residues in the CDR3. V was pared by 0 bases and J by 3 bases, with 10 bases between. In germline, CDR1 is LGHNA, CDR2 YSLEER. The CDR3 nucleotides are TGCGCCAGCAGCCAAGAGAGGCCGGGAACAGATACGCAGTATTTT. It specifies CASSQERPGTDTQYF.

This clone was seen ten or more times. This sequence joins TRBV4-1 and TRBJ2-5, with 7 positions matching TRBD1. Losses at the gene ends were 7 bases for V and 0 bases for J; bases not matched to a gene: 2. The CDR3 runs 13 residues. Germline V lookup: CDR1 MGHRA, CDR2 YSYEKL. The CDR3 spells CASNDRDQETQYF. The CDR3 DNA reads as TGCGCCAGCAACGACAGGGACCAAGAGACCCAGTACTTC.

The gene calls are TRBV7-2 and TRBJ1-5; D is possibly TRBD1 (5 bases). Per germline, CDR1 SGHTA and CDR2 FQGNSA. This CDR3 is 15 amino acids long. V was clipped by 3 bases and J by 4 bases, with 13 bases between them. CDR3 protein: CASSLQPGLNQPQHF. DNA of the CDR3: TGTGCCAGCAGCTTGCAACCGGGACTAAATCAGCCCCAGCATTTT.